This T cell receptor (beta chain) was obtained from a study of CD8+CD57+ T cells in acquired aplastic anemia (dated by TCRdb to the late 2010s). Turning to the overall study: A mean of around 3.3 ug of DNA, ranging from about 0.17 to 30 ug, was extracted from sorted CD4+ and CD8+ cells. A CD8+CD57+ expansion meant a frequency higher than the mean frequency seen in healthy subjects. Study-level results and caveats: Patients and healthy controls showed no significant difference in CD8+ Simpson's diversity (P=0.060). Around 28 CD8+ CDR3 sequences were found to be shared between patients and controls, but these sequences appeared to be highly expressed in patients and within the immunodominant clones of the patients.

As for this clonotype: Its antigen is currently not known. No qualities accompany the bases; no much larger clone lies one base away.

Profiling of TCR beta VDJ combinations and CDR3 sequences used genomic DNA as the template. An Illumina HiSeq 2000 was used for TCR repertoire sequencing. From the authors' description of their analysis: TRBV/TRBJ rearrangement plots, CDR3 size and DJ length profiles, and Simpson's diversity index were used to evaluate the repertoires. The immunodominant clone was defined as the most abundant DNA sequence in deep sequencing data. CDR3 amino acid sequences were checked for sharing across subjects and were also compared against the VDJdb database and published repertoires. TCRdb trimmed the raw reads at Q25, called clones with MiXCR and kept productive beta chains. All rows with the same CDR3 protein become a single entry with the most common DNA and genes. In this record, the V and J calls reflect TCRdb's handling and not the investigators' own analysis. The sample data list some 200,000 distinct CDR3 sequences, and 48% of these were observed just once. The top ten hold approximately 9.4% of the sample.

The junction shows trimming of 11 bases on V and 2 bases on J, plus 19 bases between the germline ends. Reading the germline V gene gives CDR1 WSHSY and CDR2 SAAADI. The CDR3 covers 14 residues, taking in both the cysteine and the phenylalanine. Of the read, only the CDR3 DNA is kept; its 42 bases are in frame from base 1. Patients chosen for sequencing had shown expansion of CD8+CD57+ cells by flow cytometry. Every patient had a diagnosis of severe acquired aplastic anemia based on International Study of Aplastic Anemia and Agranulocytosis and Camitta criteria. No patient had received any therapy when blood was sampled. TCR repertoires of sorted CD4+ and CD8+ blood T cells from severe aplastic anemia patients and healthy subjects were deep-sequenced in the study. In the USA, patient enrollment took place under clinicaltrials.gov protocols 00001620, 01623167, 00001397, 00071045, 00081523 and 00961064. Ficoll-Paque density gradient centrifugation was used to isolate peripheral blood mononuclear cells. Before DNA was extracted, CD4+ and CD8+ T cells were sorted using either FACS or magnetic beads.

The chain is made from TRBV10-2 and TRBJ2-7; no D gene call is confident. The receptor's source is a human donor with aplastic anemia. The sequencing input was sorted CD4+, CD8+, or CD8+CD57+ T cells (not recorded which) from PBMCs. The CDR3 loop reads CAASTLAGTYEQYF. The bases are TGCGCCGCTTCTACCTTAGCAGGAACCTACGAGCAGTACTTC.